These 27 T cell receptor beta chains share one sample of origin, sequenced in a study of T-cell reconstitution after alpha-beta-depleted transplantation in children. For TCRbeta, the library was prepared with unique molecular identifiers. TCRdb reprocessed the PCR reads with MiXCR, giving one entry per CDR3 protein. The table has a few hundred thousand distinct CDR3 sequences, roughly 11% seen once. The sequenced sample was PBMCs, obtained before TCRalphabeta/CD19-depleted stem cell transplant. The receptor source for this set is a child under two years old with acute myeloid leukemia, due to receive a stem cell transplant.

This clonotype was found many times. The CDR3 loop is CASSLDNNQPQHF. The DNA of the CDR3 is TGTGCCAGCAGCTTAGACAACAATCAGCCCCAGCATTTT. This rearrangement joins TRBV7-2 to TRBJ1-5, with D hard to call. The V and J ends lost 1 base and 3 bases respectively, with 4 bases between them. This CDR3 contains 13 residues. From germline, CDR1 is SGHTA and CDR2 FQGNSA.

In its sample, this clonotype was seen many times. The CDR3 spells CASSPQRDRDHGYTF. Written as DNA, the CDR3 is TGTGCCAGCAGCCCCCAAAGGGACAGGGACCATGGCTACACCTTC. V gene TRBV16 combines with J gene TRBJ1-2, with 9 positions matching TRBD1. Trimming at V came to 4 bases and at J to 6 bases, leaving 9 bases not matched to a gene. This CDR3 comprises 15 residues. Germline V gene lookup returns CDR1 KGHSY and CDR2 FQNENV. The whole variable domain, filled in from reference TRBV16 and TRBJ1-2, reads GEEVAQTPKHLVRGEGQKAKLYCAPIKGHSYVFWYQQVLKNEFKFLISFQNENVFDETGMPKERFSAKCLPNSPCSLEIQATKLEDSAVYFCASSPQRDRDHGYTFGSGTRLTVV.

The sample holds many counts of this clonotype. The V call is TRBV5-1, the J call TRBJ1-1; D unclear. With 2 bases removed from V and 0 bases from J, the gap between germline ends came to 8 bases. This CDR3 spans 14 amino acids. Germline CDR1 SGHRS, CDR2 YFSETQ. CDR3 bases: TGCGCCAGCAGCTTCGCTCAATTGAACACTGAAGCTTTCTTT. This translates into CASSFAQLNTEAFF.

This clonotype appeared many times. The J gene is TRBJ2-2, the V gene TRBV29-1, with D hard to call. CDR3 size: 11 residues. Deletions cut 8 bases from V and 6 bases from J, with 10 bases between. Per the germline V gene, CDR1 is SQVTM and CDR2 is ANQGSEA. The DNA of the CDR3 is TGCAGCCCCCTGGTCTCCGGGGAGCTGTTTTTT. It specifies CSPLVSGELFF.

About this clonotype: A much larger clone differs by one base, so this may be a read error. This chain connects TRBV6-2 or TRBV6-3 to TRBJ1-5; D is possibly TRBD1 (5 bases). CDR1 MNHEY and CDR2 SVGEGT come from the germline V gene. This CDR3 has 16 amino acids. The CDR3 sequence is CASSYTTGDGNRPQHF. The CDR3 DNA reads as TGTGCCAGCAGTTACACTACAGGAGATGGCAATCGGCCCCAGCATTTT.

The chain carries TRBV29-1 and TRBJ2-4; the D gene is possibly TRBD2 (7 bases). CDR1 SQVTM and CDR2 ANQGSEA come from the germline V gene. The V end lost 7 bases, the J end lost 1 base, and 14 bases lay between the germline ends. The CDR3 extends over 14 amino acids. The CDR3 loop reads CSDERGGAKNIQYF. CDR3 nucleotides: TGCAGCGATGAGAGGGGGGGTGCCAAAAACATTCAGTACTTC.

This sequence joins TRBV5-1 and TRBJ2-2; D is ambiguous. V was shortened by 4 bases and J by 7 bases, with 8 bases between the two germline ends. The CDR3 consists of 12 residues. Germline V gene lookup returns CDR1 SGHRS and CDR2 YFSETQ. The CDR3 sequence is CASSEARGELFF. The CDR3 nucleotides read TGCGCCAGCAGCGAAGCACGCGGGGAGCTGTTTTTT.

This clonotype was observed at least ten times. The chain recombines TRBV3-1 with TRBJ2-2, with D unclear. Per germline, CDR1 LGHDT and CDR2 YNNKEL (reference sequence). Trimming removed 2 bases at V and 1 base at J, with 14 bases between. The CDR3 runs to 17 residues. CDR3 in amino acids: CASSQSWSLENTGELFF. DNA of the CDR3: TGTGCCAGCAGCCAAAGTTGGAGCCTCGAGAACACCGGGGAGCTGTTTTTT.

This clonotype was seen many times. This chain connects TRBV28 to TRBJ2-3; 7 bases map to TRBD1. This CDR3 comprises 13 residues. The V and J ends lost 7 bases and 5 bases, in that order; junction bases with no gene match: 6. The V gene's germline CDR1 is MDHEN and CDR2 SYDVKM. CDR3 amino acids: CASKDRVGDTQYF. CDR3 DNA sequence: TGTGCCAGCAAAGACAGGGTTGGAGATACGCAGTATTTT.

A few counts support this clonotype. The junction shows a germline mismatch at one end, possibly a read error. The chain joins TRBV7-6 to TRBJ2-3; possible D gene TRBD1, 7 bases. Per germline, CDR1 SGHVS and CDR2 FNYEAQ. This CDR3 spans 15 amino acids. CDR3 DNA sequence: TGTGCCAGCAGCTTCCCCCGACAGGGAGGCACAGATACGCAGTTT. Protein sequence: CASSFPRQGGTDTQF. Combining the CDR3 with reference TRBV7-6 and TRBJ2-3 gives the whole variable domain GAGVSQSPRYKVTKRGQDVALRCDPISGHVSLYWYRQALGQGPEFLTYFNYEAQQDKSGLPNDRFSAERPEGSISTLTIQRTEQRDSAMYRCASSFPRQGGTDTQFGPGTRLTVL.

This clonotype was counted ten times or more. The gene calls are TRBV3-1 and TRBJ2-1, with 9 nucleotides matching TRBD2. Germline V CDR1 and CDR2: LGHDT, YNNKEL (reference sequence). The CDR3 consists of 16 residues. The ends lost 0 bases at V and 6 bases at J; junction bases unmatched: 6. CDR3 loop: CASSQEGGRAFNEQFF. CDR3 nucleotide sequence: TGTGCCAGCAGCCAAGAGGGCGGGAGGGCTTTCAATGAGCAGTTCTTC.

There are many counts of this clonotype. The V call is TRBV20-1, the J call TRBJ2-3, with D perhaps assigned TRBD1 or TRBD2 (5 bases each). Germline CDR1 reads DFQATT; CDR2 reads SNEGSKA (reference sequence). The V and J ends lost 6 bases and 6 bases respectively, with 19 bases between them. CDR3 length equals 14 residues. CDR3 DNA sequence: TGCAGTGCCCCCTCCGGGCGAGGGGCCGATACGCAGTATTTT. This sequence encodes CSAPSGRGADTQYF.

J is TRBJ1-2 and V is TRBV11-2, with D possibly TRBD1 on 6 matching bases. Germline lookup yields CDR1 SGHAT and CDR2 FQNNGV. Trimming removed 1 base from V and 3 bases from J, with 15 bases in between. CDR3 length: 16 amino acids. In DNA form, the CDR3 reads TGTGCCAGCAGCTTAGGTGGGAGCAGGGGCGACTATGGCTACACCTTC. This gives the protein CASSLGGSRGDYGYTF.

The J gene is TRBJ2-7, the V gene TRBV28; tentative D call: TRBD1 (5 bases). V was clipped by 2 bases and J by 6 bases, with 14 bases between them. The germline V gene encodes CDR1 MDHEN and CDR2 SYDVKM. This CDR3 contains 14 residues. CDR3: CASSLADKDREQYF. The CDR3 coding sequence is TGTGCCAGCAGTTTAGCGGACAAAGATCGCGAGCAGTACTTC. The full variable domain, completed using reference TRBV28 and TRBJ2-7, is DVKVTQSSRYLVKRTGEKVFLECVQDMDHENMFWYRQDPGLGLRLIYFSYDVKMKEKGDIPEGYSVSREKKERFSLILESASTNQTSMYLCASSLADKDREQYFGPGTRLTVT.

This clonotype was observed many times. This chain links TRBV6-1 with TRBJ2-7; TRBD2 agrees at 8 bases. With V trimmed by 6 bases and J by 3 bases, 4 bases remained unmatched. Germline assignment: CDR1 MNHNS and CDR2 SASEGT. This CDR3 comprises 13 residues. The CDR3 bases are TGTGCCAGCAGGTCGACTAGCGTCTACGAGCAGTACTTC. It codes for CASRSTSVYEQYF.

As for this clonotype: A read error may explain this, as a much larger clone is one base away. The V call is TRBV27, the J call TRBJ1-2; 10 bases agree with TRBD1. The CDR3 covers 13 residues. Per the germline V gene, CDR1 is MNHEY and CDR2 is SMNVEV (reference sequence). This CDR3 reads CASTGQGVNGYPF. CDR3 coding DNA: TGTGCCAGCACCGGACAGGGGGTAAATGGCTACCCCTTC.

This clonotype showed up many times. CDR3: CSVGVGNQPQHF. CDR3 sequence (DNA): TGCAGTGTCGGCGTGGGCAATCAGCCCCAGCATTTT. The gene calls are TRBV20-1 and TRBJ1-5; D not certain. CDR3 length: 12 amino acids. The germline V gene has CDR1 DFQATT and CDR2 SNEGSKA (reference sequence). Trimming pared 7 bases from V and 2 bases from J, leaving 9 bases between.

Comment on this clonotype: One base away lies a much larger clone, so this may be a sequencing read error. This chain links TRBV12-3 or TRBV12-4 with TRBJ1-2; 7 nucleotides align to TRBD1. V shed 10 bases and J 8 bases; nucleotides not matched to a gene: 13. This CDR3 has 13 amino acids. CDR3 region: CANTIRGRGGYTF. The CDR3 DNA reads TGTGCCAACACCATTAGGGGGCGAGGCGGCTACACCTTC.

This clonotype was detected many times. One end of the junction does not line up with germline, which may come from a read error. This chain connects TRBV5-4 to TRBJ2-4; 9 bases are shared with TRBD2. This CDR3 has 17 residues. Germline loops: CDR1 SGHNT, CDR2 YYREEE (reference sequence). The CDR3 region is CASSLVGGQMLSGRLNF. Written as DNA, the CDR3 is TGTGCCAGCAGCTTGGTGGGGGGACAGATGCTTAGCGGGAGACTGAACTTC.

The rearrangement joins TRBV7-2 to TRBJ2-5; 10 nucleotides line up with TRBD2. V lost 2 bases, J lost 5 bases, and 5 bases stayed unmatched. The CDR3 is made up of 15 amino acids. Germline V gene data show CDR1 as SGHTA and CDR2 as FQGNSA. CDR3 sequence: CASSLTSGIGETQYF. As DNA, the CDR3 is TGTGCCAGCAGCTTAACTAGCGGGATAGGGGAGACCCAGTACTTC. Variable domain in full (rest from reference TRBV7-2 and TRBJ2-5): GAGVSQSPSNKVTEKGKDVELRCDPISGHTALYWYRQSLGQGLEFLIYFQGNSAPDKSGLPSDRFSAERTGGSVSTLTIQRTQQEDSAVYLCASSLTSGIGETQYFGPGTRLLVL.

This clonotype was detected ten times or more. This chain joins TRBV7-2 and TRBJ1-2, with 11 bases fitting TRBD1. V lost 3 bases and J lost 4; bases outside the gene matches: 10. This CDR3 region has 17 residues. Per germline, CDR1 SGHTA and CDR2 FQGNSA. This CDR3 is CASSFIGGTGGGYGYTF. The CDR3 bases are TGTGCCAGCAGCTTCATCGGTGGGACAGGGGGTGGCTATGGCTACACCTTC.

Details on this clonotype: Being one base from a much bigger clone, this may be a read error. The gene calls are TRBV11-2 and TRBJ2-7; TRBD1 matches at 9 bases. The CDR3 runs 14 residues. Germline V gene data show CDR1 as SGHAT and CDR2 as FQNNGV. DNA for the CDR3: TGTGCCGGCAGCTTAGGGACAGGGACCTACGAGCAGTACTTC. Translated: CAGSLGTGTYEQYF.

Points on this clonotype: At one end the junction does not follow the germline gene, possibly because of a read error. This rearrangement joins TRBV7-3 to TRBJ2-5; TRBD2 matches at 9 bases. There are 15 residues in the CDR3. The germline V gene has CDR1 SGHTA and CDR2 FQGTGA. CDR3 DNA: TGTGCCAGCAGCTTACTAGCGGGGCCGCAAGAGACCCGGTACTTC. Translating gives CASSLLAGPQETRYF.

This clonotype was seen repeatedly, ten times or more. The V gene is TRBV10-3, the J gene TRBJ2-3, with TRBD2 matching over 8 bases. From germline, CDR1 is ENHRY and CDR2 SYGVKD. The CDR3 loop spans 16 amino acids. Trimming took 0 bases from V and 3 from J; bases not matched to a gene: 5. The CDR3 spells CAISESSGSGTDTQYF. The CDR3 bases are TGTGCCATCAGTGAGTCGAGCGGGAGTGGGACAGATACGCAGTATTTT.

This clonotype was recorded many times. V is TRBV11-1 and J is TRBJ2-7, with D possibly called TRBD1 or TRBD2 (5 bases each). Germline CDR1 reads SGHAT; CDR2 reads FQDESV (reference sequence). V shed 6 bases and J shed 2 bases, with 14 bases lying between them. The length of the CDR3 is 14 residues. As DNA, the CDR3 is TGTGCCAGCAGTTTGACGGGGACCGCCTACGAGCAGTACTTC. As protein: CASSLTGTAYEQYF.

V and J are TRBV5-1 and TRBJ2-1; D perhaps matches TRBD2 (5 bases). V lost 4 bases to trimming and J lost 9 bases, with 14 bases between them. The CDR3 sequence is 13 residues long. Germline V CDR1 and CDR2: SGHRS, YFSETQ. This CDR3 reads CASSPDGELEQFF. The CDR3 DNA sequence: TGCGCCAGCAGCCCGGACGGGGAACTTGAGCAGTTCTTC. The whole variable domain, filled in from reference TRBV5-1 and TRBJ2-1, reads KAGVTQTPRYLIKTRGQQVTLSCSPISGHRSVSWYQQTPGQGLQFLFEYFSETQRNKGNFPGRFSGRQFSNSRSEMNVSTLELGDSALYLCASSPDGELEQFFGPGTRLTVL.

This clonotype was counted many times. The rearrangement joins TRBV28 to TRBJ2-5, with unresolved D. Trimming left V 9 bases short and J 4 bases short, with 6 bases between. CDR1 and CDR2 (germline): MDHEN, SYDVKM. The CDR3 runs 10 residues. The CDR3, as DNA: TGTGCCAGTACCCCAGAGACCCAGTACTTC. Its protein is CASTPETQYF.